The next 6 T cell receptor beta chains were all read from a single sample in a study of Ad26.COV2.S vaccination and SARS-CoV-2 variants. Described treatment: around 19 received Ad26.COV2.S at low or high dose, single or two shots; roughly 5 received placebo; per-sample allocation not given. All samples were drawn on day 63, counting from the first vaccine or placebo injection. Libraries were prepared by immunoSEQ multiplex PCR; TCRdb keeps only in-frame clonotypes and omits some of them. The sample holds roughly 350,000 clones; approximately 86% are singletons and the top ten take roughly a tenth. The material was peripheral blood, obtained in a trial of Ad26.COV2.S vaccine versus placebo. The origin of the receptors is a person between 18 and 65 years old who received the Ad26.COV2.S COVID-19 vaccine or a placebo.

The J gene is TRBJ2-2, the V gene TRBV5-1; perhaps TRBD1 as D (5 bases). V was shortened by 1 base and J by 7 bases, with 20 bases between the two germline ends. The germline V gene encodes CDR1 SGHRS and CDR2 YFSETQ. There are 17 residues in the CDR3. The CDR3 reads CASSLKIRQPLGGELFF. CDR3 coding DNA: TGCGCCAGCAGCTTGAAAATAAGACAGCCGCTAGGCGGGGAGCTGTTTTTT.

The rearrangement links TRBV4-1 to TRBJ1-4, with D unresolved. The germline CDR1 and CDR2 sequences are MGHRA and YSYEKL. V was pared by 0 bases and J by 10 bases, with 6 bases between. The CDR3 is 12 amino acids. CDR3 coding DNA: TGCGCCAGCAGCCAAGAGGTGGCAAAACTGTTTTTT. Protein product: CASSQEVAKLFF.

This clone came up once. The J gene is TRBJ2-3, the V gene TRBV4-1, with 14 bases fitting TRBD2. The trim removed 1 base at V and 6 bases at J, leaving 3 bases unmatched. CDR3 length: 16 residues. Germline values: CDR1 MGHRA, CDR2 YSYEKL. The CDR3 sequence: CASSQGTSGRFDTQYF. The CDR3 nucleotides read TGCGCCAGCAGCCAAGGGACTAGCGGGAGGTTTGATACGCAGTATTTT.

The V call is TRBV4-2, the J call TRBJ2-3; 16 nucleotides agree with TRBD2. V lost 4 bases to trimming and J lost 3 bases; unmatched junction nucleotides: 10. The CDR3 is 19 amino acids. Germline-derived CDR1 and CDR2 are LGHNA and YNFKEQ. The CDR3 DNA is TGTGCCAGCAGCCTGGGACTAGCGGGGGGGCCTACAAGGACAGATACGCAGTATTTT. This encodes CASSLGLAGGPTRTDTQYF.

CDR3 loop: CASSPRIPEGETQYF. In nucleotides, the CDR3 is TGTGCCAGCTCACCACGTATCCCGGAGGGGGAGACCCAGTACTTC. V is TRBV18 and J is TRBJ2-5; D is perhaps TRBD2 (6 bases). CDR3 length equals 15 residues. V lost 1 base, J lost 5 bases, and 14 bases lay in between. CDR1 and CDR2 (germline): KGHSH, LQKENI.

J is TRBJ1-1 and V is TRBV24-1, with a possible D match to TRBD1 (5 bases). Germline V gene data show CDR1 as KGHDR and CDR2 as SFDVKD. V was cut by 6 bases and J by 2 bases, with 12 bases left in between. The CDR3 sequence is 14 residues long. CDR3 nucleotide sequence: TGTGCCACCAGTCTGGGGGGAGATAACACTGAAGCTTTCTTT. It yields the protein CATSLGGDNTEAFF.